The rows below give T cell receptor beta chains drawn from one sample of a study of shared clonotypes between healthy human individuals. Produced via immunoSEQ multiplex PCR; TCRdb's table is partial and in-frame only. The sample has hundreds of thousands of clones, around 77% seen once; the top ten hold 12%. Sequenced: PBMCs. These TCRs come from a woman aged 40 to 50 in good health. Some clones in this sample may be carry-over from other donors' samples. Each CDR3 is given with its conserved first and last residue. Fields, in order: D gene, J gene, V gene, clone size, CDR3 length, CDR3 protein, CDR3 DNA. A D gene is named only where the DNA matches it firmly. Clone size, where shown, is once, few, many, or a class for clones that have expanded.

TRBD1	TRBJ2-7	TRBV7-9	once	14	CASGGPGTGVEQYF	TGTGCCAGCGGCGGACCCGGGACAGGGGTCGAGCAGTACTTC
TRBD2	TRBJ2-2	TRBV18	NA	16	CASSPPSGRSSGELFF	TGTGCCAGCTCACCCCCTAGCGGGAGGAGCTCCGGGGAGCTGTTTTTT
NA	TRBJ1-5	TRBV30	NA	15	CAWNTDRNSNQPQHF	TGTGCCTGGAACACGGACCGAAATAGCAATCAGCCCCAGCATTTT
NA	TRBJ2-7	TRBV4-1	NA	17	CASSQDVWRRGGAEQYF	TGCGCCAGCAGCCAAGATGTTTGGAGGCGGGGCGGGGCCGAGCAGTACTTC
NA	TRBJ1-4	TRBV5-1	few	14	CASSFGQGGEKLFF	TGCGCCAGCAGCTTTGGGCAGGGAGGTGAAAAACTGTTTTTT
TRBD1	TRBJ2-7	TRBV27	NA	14	CACSRAGQGYEQYF	TGTGCCTGCTCCCGCGCGGGACAGGGTTACGAGCAGTACTTC
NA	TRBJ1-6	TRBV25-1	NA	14	CASSVLGAGSPLHF	TGTGCCAGCAGTGTACTGGGAGCGGGCTCACCCCTCCACTTT
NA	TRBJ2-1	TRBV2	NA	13	CAHRGPSYNEQFF	TGTGCCCACCGGGGCCCATCCTACAATGAGCAGTTCTTC
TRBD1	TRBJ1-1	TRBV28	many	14	CASTRQGARTEAFF	TGTGCCAGCACCAGACAGGGGGCGCGCACTGAAGCTTTCTTT
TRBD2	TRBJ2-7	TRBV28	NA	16	CASTQRGSGSTYEQYF	TGTGCCAGCACCCAAAGGGGTAGCGGGAGTACCTACGAGCAGTACTTC
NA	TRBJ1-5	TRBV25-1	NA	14	CASSLKGGNQPQHF	TGTGCCAGCAGTCTCAAGGGTGGCAATCAGCCCCAGCATTTT
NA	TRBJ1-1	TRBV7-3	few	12	CASSPTNQPAFF	TGTGCCAGCAGCCCGACAAATCAGCCGGCTTTCTTT
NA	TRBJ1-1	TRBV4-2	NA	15	CASSQGGRLNTEAFF	TGTGCCAGCAGCCAGGGGGGACGGCTGAACACTGAAGCTTTCTTT
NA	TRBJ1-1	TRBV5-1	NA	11	CASSSRAEAFF	TGCGCCAGCAGCTCCCGGGCTGAAGCTTTCTTT
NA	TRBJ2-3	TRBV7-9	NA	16	CASSLAIFQSTDTQYF	TGTGCCAGCAGCTTAGCGATTTTCCAGAGCACAGATACGCAGTATTTT
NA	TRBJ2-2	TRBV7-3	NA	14	CASKTASNTGELFF	TGTGCCAGTAAGACGGCCTCGAACACCGGGGAGCTGTTTTTT
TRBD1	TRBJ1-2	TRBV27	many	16	CASSFLRTGAYYGYTF	TGTGCCAGCAGTTTCCTCCGGACAGGGGCGTACTATGGCTACACCTTC
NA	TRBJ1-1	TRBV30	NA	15	CAWSLGGGLGTEAFF	TGTGCCTGGAGTTTGGGCGGCGGTCTGGGCACTGAAGCTTTCTTT
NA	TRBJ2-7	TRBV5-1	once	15	CASSLSAGIGDEQYF	TGCGCCAGCAGCTTGTCTGCAGGGATTGGGGACGAGCAGTACTTC
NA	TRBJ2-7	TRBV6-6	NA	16	CASSYSGRSGVYEQYF	TGTGCCAGCAGTTACTCTGGCAGGTCCGGGGTGTACGAGCAGTACTTC
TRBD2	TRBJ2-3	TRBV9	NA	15	CASSLRDYHTDTQYF	TGTGCCAGCAGCCTACGGGACTATCACACAGATACGCAGTATTTT
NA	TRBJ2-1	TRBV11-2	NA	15	CASSLLIRPYNEQFF	TGTGCCAGCAGCTTATTGATCCGGCCATACAATGAGCAGTTCTTC
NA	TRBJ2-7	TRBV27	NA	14	CASSRGQGGREQYF	TGTGCCAGCAGTCGGGGGCAGGGGGGGCGCGAGCAGTACTTC
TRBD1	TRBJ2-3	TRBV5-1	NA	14	CASSPTGATDTQYF	TGCGCCAGCAGCCCGACAGGGGCCACAGATACGCAGTATTTT
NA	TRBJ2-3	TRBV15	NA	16	CATSRVKTASTDTQYF	TGTGCCACCAGCAGAGTAAAGACAGCTAGCACAGATACGCAGTATTTT
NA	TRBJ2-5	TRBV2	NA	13	CASSVNIQETQYF	TGTGCCAGCAGTGTGAACATTCAAGAGACCCAGTACTTC
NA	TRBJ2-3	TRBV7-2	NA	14	CASSLLQGTDTQYF	TGTGCCAGCAGCCTCCTCCAGGGGACAGATACGCAGTATTTT
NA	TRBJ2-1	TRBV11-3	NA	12	CASSLSGDEQFF	TGTGCCAGCAGCTTATCGGGTGATGAGCAGTTCTTC
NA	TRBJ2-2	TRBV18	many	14	CASSPPRDTGELFF	TGTGCCAGCTCACCACCGAGAGACACCGGGGAGCTGTTTTTT